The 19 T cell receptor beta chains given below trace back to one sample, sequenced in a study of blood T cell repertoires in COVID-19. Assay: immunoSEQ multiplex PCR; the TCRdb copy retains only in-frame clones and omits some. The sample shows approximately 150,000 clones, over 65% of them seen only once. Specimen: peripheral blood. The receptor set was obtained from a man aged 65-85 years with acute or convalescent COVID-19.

The CDR3 protein is CASSRVTSGAQETQYF. The CDR3 DNA reads TGTGCCAGTAGTAGGGTTACTAGCGGGGCTCAAGAGACCCAGTACTTC. The V gene is TRBV19, the J gene TRBJ2-5, with TRBD2 matching 10 bases. CDR3 length: 16 amino acids. In germline, CDR1 is LNHDA, CDR2 SQIVND (reference sequence). With 4 bases clipped from V and 2 bases from J, the junction kept 7 bases outside the gene matches.

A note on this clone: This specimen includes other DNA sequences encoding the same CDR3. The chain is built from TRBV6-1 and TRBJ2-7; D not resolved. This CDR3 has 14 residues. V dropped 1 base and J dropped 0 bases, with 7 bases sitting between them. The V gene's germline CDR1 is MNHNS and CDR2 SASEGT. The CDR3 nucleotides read TGTGCCAGCAGTGAAGAGAGAGACTCCTACGAGCAGTACTTC. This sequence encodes CASSEERDSYEQYF.

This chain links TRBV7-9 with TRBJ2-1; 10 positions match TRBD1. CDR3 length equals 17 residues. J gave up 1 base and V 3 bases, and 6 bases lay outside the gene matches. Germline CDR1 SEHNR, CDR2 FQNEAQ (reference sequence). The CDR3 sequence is CASSFLPGQGSYNEQFF. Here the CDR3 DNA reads TGTGCCAGCAGCTTCCTACCGGGACAGGGGTCCTACAATGAGCAGTTCTTC.

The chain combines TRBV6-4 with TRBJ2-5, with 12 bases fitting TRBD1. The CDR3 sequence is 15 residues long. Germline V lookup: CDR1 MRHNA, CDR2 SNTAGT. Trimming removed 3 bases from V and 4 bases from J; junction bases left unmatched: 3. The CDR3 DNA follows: TGTGCCAGCAGTGAGGGACAGGGGGCCCGAGAGACCCAGTACTTC. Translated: CASSEGQGARETQYF.

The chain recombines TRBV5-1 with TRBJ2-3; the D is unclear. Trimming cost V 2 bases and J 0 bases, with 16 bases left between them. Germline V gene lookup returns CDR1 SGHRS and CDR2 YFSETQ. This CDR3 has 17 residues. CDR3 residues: CASSFSWRPSSTDTQYF. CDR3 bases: TGCGCCAGCAGCTTTTCTTGGCGGCCTTCTAGCACAGATACGCAGTATTTT.

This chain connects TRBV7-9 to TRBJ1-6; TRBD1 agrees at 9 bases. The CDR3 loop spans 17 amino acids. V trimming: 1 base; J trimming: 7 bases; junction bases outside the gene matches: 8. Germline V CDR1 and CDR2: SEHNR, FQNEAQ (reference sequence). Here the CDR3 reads CASSLDGDRGGNSPLHF. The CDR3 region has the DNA TGTGCCAGCAGCTTAGACGGAGACAGGGGGGGGAATTCACCCCTCCACTTT.

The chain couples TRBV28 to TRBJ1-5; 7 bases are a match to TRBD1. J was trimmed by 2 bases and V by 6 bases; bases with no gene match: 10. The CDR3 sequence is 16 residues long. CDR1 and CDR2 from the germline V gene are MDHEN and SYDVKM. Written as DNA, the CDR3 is TGTGCCAGCAGCGCACCAGGGGGAGACGGCAATCAGCCCCAGCATTTT. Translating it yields CASSAPGGDGNQPQHF.

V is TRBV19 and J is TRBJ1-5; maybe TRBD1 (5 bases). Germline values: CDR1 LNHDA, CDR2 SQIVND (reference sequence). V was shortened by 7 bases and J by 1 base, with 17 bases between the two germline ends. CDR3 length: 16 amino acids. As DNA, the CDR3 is TGTGCCAGTATCCGAACCGCAGGGTCGAGCAATCAGCCCCAGCATTTT. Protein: CASIRTAGSSNQPQHF.

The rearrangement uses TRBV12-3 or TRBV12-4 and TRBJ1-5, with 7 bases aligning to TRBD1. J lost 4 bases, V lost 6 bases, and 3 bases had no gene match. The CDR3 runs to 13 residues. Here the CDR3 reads CASSTGQNQPQHF. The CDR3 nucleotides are TGTGCCAGCAGCACGGGACAGAATCAGCCCCAGCATTTT.

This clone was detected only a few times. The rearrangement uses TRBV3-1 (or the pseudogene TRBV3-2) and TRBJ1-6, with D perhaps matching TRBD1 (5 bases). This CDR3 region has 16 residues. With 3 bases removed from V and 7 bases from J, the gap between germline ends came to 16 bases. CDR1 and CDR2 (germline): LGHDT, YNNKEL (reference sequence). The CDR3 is CASSHSRQRANSPLHF. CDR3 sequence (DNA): TGTGCCAGCAGCCATTCGAGACAGAGAGCCAATTCACCCCTCCACTTT.

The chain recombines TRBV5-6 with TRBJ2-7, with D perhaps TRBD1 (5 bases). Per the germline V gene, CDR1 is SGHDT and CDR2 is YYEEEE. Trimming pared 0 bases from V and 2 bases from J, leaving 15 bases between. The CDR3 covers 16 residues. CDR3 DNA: TGTGCCAGCAGCTTGGCTTACCCGGACACCACCTACGAGCAGTACTTC. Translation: CASSLAYPDTTYEQYF. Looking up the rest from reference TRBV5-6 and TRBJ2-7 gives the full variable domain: DAGVTQSPTHLIKTRGQQVTLRCSPKSGHDTVSWYQQALGQGPQFIFQYYEEEERQRGNFPDRFSGHQFPNYSSELNVNALLLGDSALYLCASSLAYPDTTYEQYFGPGTRLTVT.

The CDR3 DNA is TGTGCCAGCAGCTTAGTAGGACAGTGGGGGGGAGAGACCCAGTACTTC. Translation: CASSLVGQWGGETQYF. The chain joins TRBV7-2 to TRBJ2-5; possible D gene TRBD2, 7 bases. V was cut by 1 base and J by 4 bases, with 16 bases left in between. CDR3 size: 16 residues. Germline V CDR1 and CDR2: SGHTA, FQGNSA. Full variable domain (outside the CDR3, taken from reference TRBV7-2 and TRBJ2-5): GAGVSQSPSNKVTEKGKDVELRCDPISGHTALYWYRQSLGQGLEFLIYFQGNSAPDKSGLPSDRFSAERTGGSVSTLTIQRTQQEDSAVYLCASSLVGQWGGETQYFGPGTRLLVL.

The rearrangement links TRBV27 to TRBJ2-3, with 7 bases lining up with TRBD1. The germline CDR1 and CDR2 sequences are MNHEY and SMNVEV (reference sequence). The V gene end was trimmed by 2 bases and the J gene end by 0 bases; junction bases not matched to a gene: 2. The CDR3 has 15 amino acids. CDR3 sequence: CASSLPGQSTDTQYF. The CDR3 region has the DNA TGTGCCAGCAGTTTACCGGGACAGAGCACAGATACGCAGTATTTT.

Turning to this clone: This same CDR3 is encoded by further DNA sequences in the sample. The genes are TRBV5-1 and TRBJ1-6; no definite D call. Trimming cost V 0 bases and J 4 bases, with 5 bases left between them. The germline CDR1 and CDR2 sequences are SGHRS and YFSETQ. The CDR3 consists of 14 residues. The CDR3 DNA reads TGCGCCAGCAGCTTGGACAGATATAATTCACCCCTCCACTTT. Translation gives CASSLDRYNSPLHF.

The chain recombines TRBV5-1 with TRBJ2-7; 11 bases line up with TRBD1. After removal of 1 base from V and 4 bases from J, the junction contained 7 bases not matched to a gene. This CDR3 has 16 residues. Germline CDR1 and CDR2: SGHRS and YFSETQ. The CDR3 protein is CASSLSPGTGGYEQYF. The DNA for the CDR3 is TGCGCCAGCAGCTTGTCCCCCGGGACAGGGGGTTACGAGCAGTACTTC.

The CDR3 protein is CALTARGGPDTQYF. In DNA form, the CDR3 reads TGTGCCCTAACGGCGAGGGGGGGCCCCGATACGCAGTATTTT. This chain joins TRBV30 and TRBJ2-3, with D possibly TRBD2 on 7 matching bases. The CDR3 runs 14 residues. Deletions cut 8 bases from V and 6 bases from J, with 21 bases between. Germline V gene lookup returns CDR1 GTSNPN and CDR2 SVGIG (reference sequence). Full variable domain (rest looked up from reference TRBV30 and TRBJ2-3): SQTIHQWPATLVQPVGSPLSLECTVEGTSNPNLYWYRQAAGRGLQLLFYSVGIGQISSEVPQNLSASRPQDRQFILSSKKLLLSDSGFYLCALTARGGPDTQYFGPGTRLTVL.

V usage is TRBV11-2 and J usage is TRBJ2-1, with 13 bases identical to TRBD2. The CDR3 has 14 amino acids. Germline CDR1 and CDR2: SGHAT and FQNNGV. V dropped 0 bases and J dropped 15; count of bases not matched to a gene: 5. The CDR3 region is CASSLERLAGGPFF. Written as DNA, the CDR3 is TGTGCCAGCAGCTTAGAACGACTAGCGGGAGGCCCGTTCTTC.

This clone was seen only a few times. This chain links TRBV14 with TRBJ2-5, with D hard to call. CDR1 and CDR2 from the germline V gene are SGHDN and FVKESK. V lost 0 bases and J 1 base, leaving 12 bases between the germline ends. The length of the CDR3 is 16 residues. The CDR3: CASSQEGRKFQETQYF. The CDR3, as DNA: TGTGCCAGCAGCCAAGAGGGCCGTAAGTTCCAAGAGACCCAGTACTTC.

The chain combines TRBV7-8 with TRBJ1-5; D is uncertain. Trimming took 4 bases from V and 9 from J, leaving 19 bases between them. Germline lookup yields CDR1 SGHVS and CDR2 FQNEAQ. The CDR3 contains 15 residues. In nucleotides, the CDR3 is TGTGCCAGCAGCTGGAACTGGGCCGGTCAAGGGCCCCAGCATTTT. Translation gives CASSWNWAGQGPQHF. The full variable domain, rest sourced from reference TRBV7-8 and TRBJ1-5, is GAGVSQSPRYKVAKRGQDVALRCDPISGHVSLFWYQQALGQGPEFLTYFQNEAQLDKSGLPSDRFFAERPEGSVSTLKIQRTQQEDSAVYLCASSWNWAGQGPQHFGDGTRLSIL.